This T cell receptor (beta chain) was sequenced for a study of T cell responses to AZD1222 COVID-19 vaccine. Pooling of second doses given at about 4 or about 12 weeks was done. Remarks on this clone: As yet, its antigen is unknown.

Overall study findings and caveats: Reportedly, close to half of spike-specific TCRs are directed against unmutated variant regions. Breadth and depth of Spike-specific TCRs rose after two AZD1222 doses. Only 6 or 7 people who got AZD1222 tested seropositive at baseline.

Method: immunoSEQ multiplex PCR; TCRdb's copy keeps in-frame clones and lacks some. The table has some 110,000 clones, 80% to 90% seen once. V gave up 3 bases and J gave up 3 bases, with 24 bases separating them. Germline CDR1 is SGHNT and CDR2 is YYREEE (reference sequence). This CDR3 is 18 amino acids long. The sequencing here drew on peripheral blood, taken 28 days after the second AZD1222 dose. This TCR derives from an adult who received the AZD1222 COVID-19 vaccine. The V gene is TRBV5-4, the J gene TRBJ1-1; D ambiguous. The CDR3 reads CASSYTLTQGLSYTEAFF. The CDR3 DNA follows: TGTGCCAGCAGCTATACACTCACCCAAGGGCTTTCATACACTGAAGCTTTCTTT. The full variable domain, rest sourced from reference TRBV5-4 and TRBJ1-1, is ETGVTQSPTHLIKTRGQQVTLRCSSQSGHNTVSWYQQALGQGPQFIFQYYREEENGRGNFPPRFSGLQFPNYSSELNVNALELDDSALYLCASSYTLTQGLSYTEAFFGQGTRLTVV.